One sample yielded the 18 T cell receptor beta chains listed below, sequenced in a study of blood T cell repertoires in COVID-19. The data were produced by immunoSEQ multiplex PCR, yet TCRdb's version contains in-frame clones alone and is incomplete. Among approximately 300,000 clones listed, about 87% were seen once. The sequenced sample consisted of peripheral blood. The receptors here all came from a middle-aged woman with acute or convalescent COVID-19.

The chain joins TRBV18 to TRBJ1-1, with TRBD1 as a possible D gene (6 bases). From germline, CDR1 is KGHSH and CDR2 LQKENI. Trimming shortened V by 3 bases and J by 1 base, and 21 bases separated the two germline ends. The CDR3 has 18 residues. The DNA for the CDR3 is TGTGCCAGCTCACCTGGGGGGGCAGGGTCTCACCAGAACACTGAAGCTTTCTTT. It yields the protein CASSPGGAGSHQNTEAFF.

This clone was counted a single time. The rearrangement links TRBV12-5 to TRBJ2-2; D possibly corresponds to TRBD1 (6 bases). The V and J ends lost 2 bases and 0 bases respectively, with 10 bases between them. The CDR3 runs 16 residues. Germline V gene data show CDR1 as LGHNT and CDR2 as FRNRAP. The CDR3 DNA reads TGTGCTAGTGGTTTGATGACAGGAGCGAACACCGGGGAGCTGTTTTTT. Translating it yields CASGLMTGANTGELFF.

Only one count was recorded for this clone. This chain links TRBV6-1 with TRBJ1-3; D remains ambiguous. V lost 0 bases, J lost 0 bases, and 12 bases lay in between. The CDR3 has 17 residues. Per the germline V gene, CDR1 is MNHNS and CDR2 is SASEGT. This CDR3 reads CASSEARRLSSGNTIYF. DNA for the CDR3: TGTGCCAGCAGTGAAGCGCGCAGGCTGAGCTCTGGAAACACCATATATTTT.

The J gene is TRBJ2-3, the V gene TRBV11-3; 9 bases map to TRBD1. Germline loops: CDR1 SGHNT, CDR2 YENEEA. Trimming removed 5 bases from V and 3 bases from J; junction bases left unmatched: 3. The CDR3 is 14 residues long. CDR3 amino acids: CASSEGQGTDTQYF. Here the CDR3 DNA reads TGTGCCAGCAGCGAGGGACAGGGAACAGATACGCAGTATTTT.

The chain joins TRBV28 to TRBJ1-2; 9 bases are shared with TRBD1. After removal of 5 bases from V and 6 bases from J, the junction contained 7 bases not matched to a gene. Germline CDR1 reads MDHEN; CDR2 reads SYDVKM. CDR3 size: 14 residues. CDR3 DNA: TGTGCCAGCAGTATAGATAACAGGGGGCATGGCTACACCTTC. Translated, it gives CASSIDNRGHGYTF.

V gene TRBV2 combines with J gene TRBJ2-7, with 10 bases lining up with TRBD1. With V trimmed by 3 bases and J by 6 bases, 11 bases remained unmatched. CDR1 SNHLY and CDR2 FYNNEI come from the germline V gene. The CDR3 loop spans 16 amino acids. The CDR3 coding sequence is TGTGCCAGCAGTGAGTCCCCCCGACAGGGGGCGCGCGAGCAGTACGTC. Encoded protein: CASSESPRQGAREQYV.

The rearrangement uses TRBV2 and TRBJ2-7; 7 bases match TRBD1. The J segment lost 6 bases and the V segment lost 5 bases, leaving 13 bases of the junction unmatched. Germline V lookup: CDR1 SNHLY, CDR2 FYNNEI. CDR3 length: 15 residues. CDR3 sequence: CASSRQGPPRGEQYV. The CDR3 DNA sequence: TGTGCCAGCAGTCGACAGGGCCCCCCTCGGGGCGAGCAGTACGTC.

This chain links TRBV5-1 with TRBJ2-3; D ambiguous. V lost 3 bases, J lost 5 bases, and 4 bases lay in between. This CDR3 has 11 residues. CDR1 is SGHRS and CDR2 is YFSETQ in the germline V gene. The chain's CDR3 is CASSSVDTQYF. The CDR3 region has the DNA TGCGCCAGCAGCTCAGTAGATACGCAGTATTTT.

In its sample, this clone was seen once. V gene TRBV30 combines with J gene TRBJ1-1; unclear D gene. The CDR3 totals 11 residues. The germline V and J ends were trimmed by 0 bases and 9 bases, with 8 bases remaining between them. The germline V gene has CDR1 GTSNPN and CDR2 SVGIG (reference sequence). CDR3 sequence: CAWSVETQAFF. As DNA, the CDR3 is TGTGCCTGGAGTGTCGAGACTCAAGCTTTCTTT. Complete variable domain (other parts from reference TRBV30 and TRBJ1-1): SQTIHQWPATLVQPVGSPLSLECTVEGTSNPNLYWYRQAAGRGLQLLFYSVGIGQISSEVPQNLSASRPQDRQFILSSKKLLLSDSGFYLCAWSVETQAFFGQGTRLTVV.

The chain uses TRBV11-3 and TRBJ2-1, with 8 bases that match TRBD2. The CDR3 sequence is 14 residues long. The V segment lost 3 bases and the J segment 6 bases; nucleotides outside the gene matches: 4. Germline CDR1 SGHNT, CDR2 YENEEA. The CDR3 here is CASSFTGGLNEQFF. The CDR3 DNA reads as TGTGCCAGCAGCTTTACGGGGGGGCTCAATGAGCAGTTCTTC.

J is TRBJ2-3 and V is TRBV20-1; TRBD1 might be the D (6 bases). Per germline, CDR1 DFQATT and CDR2 SNEGSKA (reference sequence). Trimming pared 3 bases from V and 4 bases from J, leaving 8 bases between. The CDR3 is 12 amino acids. CDR3 sequence reads: CSASTGSDTQYF. The CDR3 DNA reads TGCAGTGCTAGTACAGGGTCAGATACGCAGTATTTT.

J is TRBJ1-2 and V is TRBV5-5; 9 bases match TRBD1. Germline V gene lookup returns CDR1 SGHKS and CDR2 YYEKEE (reference sequence). V dropped 0 bases and J dropped 8; count of bases not matched to a gene: 2. This CDR3 is 13 amino acids long. Here the CDR3 reads CASSLVDRGGYTF. In DNA form, the CDR3 reads TGTGCCAGCAGCTTGGTGGACAGGGGCGGCTACACCTTC.

V and J are TRBV11-3 and TRBJ1-1, with 11 bases matching TRBD1. Germline CDR1 and CDR2: SGHNT and YENEEA. With V trimmed by 0 bases and J by 1 base, 10 bases remained unmatched. This CDR3 region has 19 residues. The CDR3 sequence is CASSLDRGGQGAWNTEAFF. As DNA, the CDR3 is TGTGCCAGCAGCTTAGATAGAGGAGGACAGGGGGCTTGGAACACTGAAGCTTTCTTT. The full variable domain, rest sourced from reference TRBV11-3 and TRBJ1-1, is EAGVVQSPRYKIIEKKQPVAFWCNPISGHNTLYWYLQNLGQGPELLIRYENEEAVDDSQLPKDRFSAERLKGVDSTLKIQPAELGDSAVYLCASSLDRGGQGAWNTEAFFGQGTRLTVV.

This clone came up a few times. The chain is built from TRBV29-1 and TRBJ2-3; D call uncertain. Trimming removed 3 bases at V and 2 bases at J, with 9 bases between. The CDR3 has 13 amino acids. The germline V gene encodes CDR1 SQVTM and CDR2 ANQGSEA. CDR3 amino acids: CSVDGWATDTQYF. The CDR3 DNA follows: TGCAGCGTTGATGGGTGGGCCACAGATACGCAGTATTTT.

The chain recombines TRBV7-3 with TRBJ2-2; no definite D call. The CDR3 has 12 amino acids. Germline CDR1 SGHTA, CDR2 FQGTGA. V was trimmed by 6 bases and J by 4 bases, leaving 6 bases between them. CDR3 DNA sequence: TGTGCCAGCAGGCGTGGCACCGGGGAGCTGTTTTTT. This translates into CASRRGTGELFF.

This clone has just a few counts. The CDR3 nucleotides are TGTGCCATCAGTGATCGCTTAGGGAGCGCTGAAGCTTTCTTT. Protein product: CAISDRLGSAEAFF. The chain recombines TRBV10-3 with TRBJ1-1, with D uncertain. Trimming cost V 3 bases and J 6 bases, with 14 bases left between them. The CDR3 spans 14 residues. Germline CDR1 is ENHRY and CDR2 is SYGVKD.

This clone has just one count. The chain carries TRBV19 and TRBJ2-4; 11 bases fit TRBD2. After removal of 4 bases from V and 6 bases from J, the junction contained 11 bases not matched to a gene. Looked up from germline, CDR1 is LNHDA and CDR2 is SQIVND (reference sequence). This CDR3 has 17 residues. The CDR3 region has the DNA TGTGCCAGTAGTAGCGAATATAGCGGGGGGGCGTTAAACATTCAGTACTTC. Translation: CASSSEYSGGALNIQYF.

The J gene is TRBJ1-5, the V gene TRBV7-6; 9 nucleotides line up with TRBD1. V lost 1 base to trimming and J lost 5 bases; unmatched junction nucleotides: 3. Germline CDR1 reads SGHVS; CDR2 reads FNYEAQ. The CDR3 sequence is 15 residues long. CDR3 residues: CASSLVGTGYQPQHF. The CDR3, as DNA: TGTGCCAGCAGCTTAGTGGGGACAGGGTATCAGCCCCAGCATTTT.